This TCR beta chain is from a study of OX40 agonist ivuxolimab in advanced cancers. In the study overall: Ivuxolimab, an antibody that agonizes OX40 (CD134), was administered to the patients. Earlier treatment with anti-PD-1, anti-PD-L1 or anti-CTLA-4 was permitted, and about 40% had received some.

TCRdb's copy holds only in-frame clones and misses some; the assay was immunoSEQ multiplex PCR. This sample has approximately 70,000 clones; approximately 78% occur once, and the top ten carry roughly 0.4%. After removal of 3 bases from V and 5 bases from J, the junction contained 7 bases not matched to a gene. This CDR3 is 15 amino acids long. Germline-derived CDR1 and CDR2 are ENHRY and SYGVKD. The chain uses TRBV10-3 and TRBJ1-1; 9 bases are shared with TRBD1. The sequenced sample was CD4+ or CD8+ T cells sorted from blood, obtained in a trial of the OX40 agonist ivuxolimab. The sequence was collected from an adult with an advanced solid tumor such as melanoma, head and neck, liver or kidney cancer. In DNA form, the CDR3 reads TGTGCCATCAGTGAAACCGGGACAGGGAGGACTGAAGCTTTCTTT. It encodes CAISETGTGRTEAFF.